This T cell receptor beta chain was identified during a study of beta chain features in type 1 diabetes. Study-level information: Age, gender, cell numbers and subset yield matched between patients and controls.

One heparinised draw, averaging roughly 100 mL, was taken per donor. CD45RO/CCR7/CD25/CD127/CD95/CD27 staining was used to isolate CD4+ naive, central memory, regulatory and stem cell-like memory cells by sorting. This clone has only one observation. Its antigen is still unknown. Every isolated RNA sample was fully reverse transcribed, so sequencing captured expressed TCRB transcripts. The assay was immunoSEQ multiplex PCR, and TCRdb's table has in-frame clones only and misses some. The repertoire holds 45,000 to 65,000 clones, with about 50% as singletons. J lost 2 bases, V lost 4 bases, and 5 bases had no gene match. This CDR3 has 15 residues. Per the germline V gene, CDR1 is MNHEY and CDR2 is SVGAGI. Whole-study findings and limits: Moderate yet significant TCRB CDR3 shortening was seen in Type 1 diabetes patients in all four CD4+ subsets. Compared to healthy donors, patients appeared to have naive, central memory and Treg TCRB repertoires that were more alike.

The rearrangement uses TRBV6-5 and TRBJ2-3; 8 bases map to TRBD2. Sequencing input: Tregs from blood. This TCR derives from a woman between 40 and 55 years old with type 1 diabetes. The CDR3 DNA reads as TGTGCCAGCAGTTCGCGGGGGGCTCCCACAGATACGCAGTATTTT. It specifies CASSSRGAPTDTQYF.